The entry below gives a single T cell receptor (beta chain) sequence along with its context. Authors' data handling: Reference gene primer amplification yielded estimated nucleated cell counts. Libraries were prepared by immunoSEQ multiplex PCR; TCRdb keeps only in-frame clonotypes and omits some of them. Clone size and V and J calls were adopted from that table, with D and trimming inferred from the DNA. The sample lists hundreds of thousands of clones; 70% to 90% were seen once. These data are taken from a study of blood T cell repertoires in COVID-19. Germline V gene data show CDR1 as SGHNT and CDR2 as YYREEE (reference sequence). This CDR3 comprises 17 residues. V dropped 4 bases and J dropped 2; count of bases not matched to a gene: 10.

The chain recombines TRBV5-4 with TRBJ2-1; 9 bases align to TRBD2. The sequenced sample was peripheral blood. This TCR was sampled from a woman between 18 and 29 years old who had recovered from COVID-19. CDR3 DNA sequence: TGTGCCAGCAGCCCCGAGGGACTAGCTATTACCTACAATGAGCAGTTCTTC. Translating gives CASSPEGLAITYNEQFF.